The rows below give T cell receptor beta chains drawn from one sample of a study of blood T cell repertoires in COVID-19. TCRdb keeps only in-frame clones here, not all; method: immunoSEQ multiplex PCR. The sample contains around 270,000 clones, roughly 89% of which appear only once. Specimen: peripheral blood. These receptors were obtained from a man in his forties with acute or convalescent COVID-19. CDR3s include the opening cysteine and the closing phenylalanine or tryptophan. A D gene is named only where the DNA matches it firmly. Where a row states a size, it is once, few, many or the class of an expanded clone; other rows omit it.

NA,TRBJ1-1,TRBV5-6,TRBD1,CASSPGGGNTEAFF,TGTGCCAGCAGCCCAGGGGGTGGCAACACTGAAGCTTTCTTT
NA,TRBJ2-3,TRBV5-5,NA,CASSLQGWTDTQYF,TGTGCCAGCAGCTTGCAGGGGTGGACAGATACGCAGTATTTT
few,TRBJ2-3,TRBV5-4,TRBD2,CASSSWTSGLTDTQYF,TGTGCCAGCAGCTCGTGGACTAGCGGATTGACAGATACGCAGTATTTT
NA,TRBJ1-1,TRBV5-6,NA,CASSLGSGAAFF,TGTGCCAGCAGCTTGGGATCAGGGGCCGCTTTCTTT
NA,TRBJ1-4,TRBV30,NA,CAWSGWAVGEKLFF,TGTGCCTGGAGTGGGTGGGCAGTAGGAGAAAAACTGTTTTTT
NA,TRBJ2-2,TRBV18,TRBD1,CASSTGQGATGELFF,TGTGCCAGCTCAACTGGACAGGGGGCAACCGGGGAGCTGTTTTTT
NA,TRBJ2-3,TRBV7-9,NA,CASSLAGGPGTQYF,TGTGCCAGCAGCTTAGCGGGGGGGCCGGGTACGCAGTATTTT
NA,TRBJ2-1,TRBV10-2,NA,CASSVAAGPDEQFF,TGCGCCAGCAGTGTGGCCGCGGGGCCGGATGAGCAGTTCTTC
NA,TRBJ1-1,TRBV12-3/TRBV12-4,NA,CASSINTEAFF,TGTGCCAGCAGCATCAACACTGAAGCTTTCTTT
few,TRBJ2-7,TRBV11-2,NA,CASSLDPIYEQYF,TGTGCCAGCAGCTTAGATCCTATTTACGAGCAGTACTTC
NA,TRBJ2-1,TRBV5-6,NA,CASSLRQGPNEQFF,TGTGCCAGCAGCTTGCGGCAGGGTCCCAATGAGCAGTTCTTC
once,TRBJ1-3,TRBV5-4,NA,CASSLSSSGGNTIYF,TGTGCCAGCAGCTTGAGTTCGAGTGGTGGAAACACCATATATTTT
NA,TRBJ2-2,TRBV5-1,TRBD2,CASSPGGDGELFF,TGCGCCAGCAGCCCGGGAGGTGACGGGGAGCTGTTTTTT
NA,TRBJ1-1,TRBV6-6,TRBD1,CASSFQGAAGMEAFF,TGTGCCAGCAGTTTTCAGGGGGCGGCTGGAATGGAAGCTTTCTTT
NA,TRBJ1-3,TRBV4-2,TRBD1,CASSQDRRQGGNTIYF,TGTGCCAGCAGCCAAGATCGGAGACAGGGAGGAAACACCATATATTTT
NA,TRBJ1-6,TRBV25-1,NA,CASSEFRGNSSPLHF,TGTGCCAGCAGTGAATTTCGGGGGAATAGCTCACCCCTCCACTTT
NA,TRBJ2-1,TRBV5-1,NA,CASSGGGVYNEQFF,TGCGCCAGCAGCGGAGGTGGGGTCTACAATGAGCAGTTCTTC
NA,TRBJ1-2,TRBV5-4,NA,CASTPGGRHYGYTF,TGTGCCAGCACCCCGGGAGGGAGGCATTATGGCTACACCTTC
NA,TRBJ2-5,TRBV19,TRBD1,CASSTILTGVHQETQYF,TGTGCCAGTAGTACCATCCTGACAGGGGTCCACCAAGAGACCCAGTACTTC
NA,TRBJ1-2,TRBV19,NA,CASSQPRGTTFGYTF,TGTGCCAGTAGTCAACCCCGTGGGACAACCTTTGGCTACACCTTC
NA,TRBJ1-3,TRBV25-1,NA,CASGKLQDSGNTIYF,TGTGCCAGCGGAAAATTACAGGACTCTGGAAACACCATATATTTT
NA,TRBJ1-2,TRBV9,NA,CASSVGHRANYGYTF,TGTGCCAGCAGCGTAGGCCACAGGGCAAACTATGGCTACACCTTC
NA,TRBJ1-1,TRBV25-1,TRBD1,CASTSGTAEAFF,TGTGCCAGCACCTCCGGGACAGCAGAAGCTTTCTTT
NA,TRBJ1-5,TRBV29-1,TRBD1,CSVQTDRGNQPQHF,TGCAGCGTCCAGACGGACAGGGGGAATCAGCCCCAGCATTTT
NA,TRBJ1-5,TRBV6-5,NA,CASSLPIMRNQPQHF,TGTGCCAGCAGTCTCCCCATAATGAGGAATCAGCCCCAGCATTTT
NA,TRBJ2-7,TRBV6-1,NA,CASSEARKNEQYF,TGTGCCAGCAGTGAAGCGCGGAAGAACGAGCAGTACTTC
NA,TRBJ1-3,TRBV10-3,NA,CATDGGGGNTIYF,TGTGCCACAGACGGAGGAGGAGGAAACACCATATATTTT
NA,TRBJ2-7,TRBV7-2,TRBD1,CASSTAYRGNEQYF,TGTGCCAGCAGCACGGCCTACAGGGGAAACGAGCAGTACTTC
NA,TRBJ2-2,TRBV5-1,TRBD2,CASSLMGLAGGANTGELFF,TGCGCCAGCAGCTTGATGGGACTAGCGGGGGGCGCGAACACCGGGGAGCTGTTTTTT
NA,TRBJ2-7,TRBV19,NA,CASSITVSDEQYF,TGTGCCAGTAGTATAACAGTTAGCGACGAGCAGTACTTC
NA,TRBJ1-4,TRBV2,NA,CASSQQGPNEKLFF,TGTGCCAGCAGTCAACAGGGACCTAATGAAAAACTGTTTTTT
NA,TRBJ2-3,TRBV12-3/TRBV12-4,NA,CASSFHSTDTQYF,TGTGCCAGCAGTTTTCACAGTACAGATACGCAGTATTTT
NA,TRBJ1-2,TRBV5-1,NA,CASSLSGGPYGYTF,TGCGCCAGCAGCTTGTCGGGGGGCCCCTATGGCTACACCTTC
NA,TRBJ2-3,TRBV18,TRBD2,CASSSDSSGGLTDTQYF,TGTGCCAGCTCATCCGACTCTAGCGGGGGCCTCACAGATACGCAGTATTTT
NA,TRBJ2-1,TRBV20-1,TRBD2,CSAGRGNEQFF,TGCAGTGCCGGGAGGGGGAATGAGCAGTTCTTC
NA,TRBJ2-3,TRBV5-4,TRBD2,CASSLGWSGAMREQYF,TGTGCCAGCAGCTTGGGGTGGAGCGGGGCGATGAGGGAGCAGTATTTT
NA,TRBJ1-1,TRBV2,NA,CASSQEGVYTEAFF,TGTGCCAGCAGTCAAGAGGGGGTGTACACTGAAGCTTTCTTT
NA,TRBJ2-7,TRBV5-4,NA,CVSSPGGTSSYEQYF,TGTGTCAGCAGCCCTGGGGGGACCAGCTCCTACGAGCAGTACTTC
once,TRBJ1-1,TRBV10-2,NA,CASSDVRVNTEAFF,TGCGCCAGCAGTGATGTCAGGGTAAACACTGAAGCTTTCTTT
NA,TRBJ1-2,TRBV6-5,TRBD1,CASSYGNQGGGSGYTF,TGTGCCAGCAGTTACGGAAATCAGGGGGGAGGATCAGGCTACACCTTC
NA,TRBJ2-3,TRBV29-1,NA,CSVYFAGVGTDTQYF,TGCAGCGTTTACTTCGCCGGGGTCGGCACAGATACGCAGTATTTT
NA,TRBJ1-6,TRBV5-1,NA,CASSPEGGRSNSPLHF,TGCGCCAGCAGTCCCGAAGGAGGGCGGTCAAATTCACCCCTCCACTTT
NA,TRBJ2-7,TRBV4-1,NA,CASSQEDTRNEQYF,TGCGCCAGCAGCCAAGAAGACACTAGGAACGAGCAGTACTTC